The next 30 T cell receptor beta chains were all read from a single sample in a study of technical replicates of blood from several donors. Sequenced by immunoSEQ multiplex PCR; TCRdb stores in-frame clones only, minus some. The data show around 90,000 clones, with about 93% seen just once and approximately 0.25% held by the top ten. Sample: T cells isolated from PBMCs. The receptor source for this set is a human donor in good health.

The CDR3 region has the DNA TGTGCCTGGAGTCCAGGGGCCGGTCAGCCCCAGCATTTT. It translates to CAWSPGAGQPQHF. The chain recombines TRBV30 with TRBJ1-5; weak D call: TRBD1 (6 bases). CDR3 length: 13 amino acids. The germline V gene encodes CDR1 GTSNPN and CDR2 SVGIG (reference sequence). V was trimmed by 2 bases and J by 6 bases, leaving 11 bases between them.

CDR3 protein: CASRAGTGYHEQYF. In DNA form, the CDR3 reads TGTGCCAGCAGAGCCGGGACAGGGTACCACGAGCAGTACTTC. V usage is TRBV13 and J usage is TRBJ2-7, with 9 positions matching TRBD1. This CDR3 has 14 amino acids. The J segment lost 5 bases and the V segment lost 6 bases, leaving 8 bases of the junction unmatched. From germline, CDR1 is PRHDT and CDR2 FYEKMQ (reference sequence). The full variable domain, with the rest looked up from reference TRBV13 and TRBJ2-7, is AAGVIQSPRHLIKEKRETATLKCYPIPRHDTVYWYQQGPGQDPQFLISFYEKMQSDKGSIPDRFSAQQFSDYHSELNMSSLELGDSALYFCASRAGTGYHEQYFGPGTRLTVT.

The CDR3 reads CASSDGGAFF. Written as DNA, the CDR3 is TGTGCCAGCAGCGACGGGGGGGCTTTCTTT. This chain links TRBV7-9 with TRBJ1-1; D is perhaps TRBD1 (5 bases). This CDR3 has 10 amino acids. The V end lost 5 bases, the J end lost 11 bases, and 9 bases lay between the germline ends. Germline CDR1 reads SEHNR; CDR2 reads FQNEAQ (reference sequence).

The chain has TRBV7-3 and TRBJ2-5; TRBD1 matches 7 bases. Germline lookup yields CDR1 SGHTA and CDR2 FQGTGA. J gave up 5 bases and V 4 bases, and 4 bases lay outside the gene matches. The CDR3 has 13 residues. The CDR3 here is CASSSGQWETQYF. Written as DNA, the CDR3 is TGTGCCAGCAGCTCGGGACAGTGGGAGACCCAGTACTTC.

This clone has just a few counts. V usage is TRBV2 and J usage is TRBJ2-5, with 10 nucleotides matching TRBD2. With V trimmed by 8 bases and J by 5 bases, 11 bases remained unmatched. CDR1 and CDR2 from the germline V gene are SNHLY and FYNNEI. CDR3 length equals 15 residues. CDR3: CASQLRTSGGETQYF. The CDR3 DNA reads TGTGCCAGCCAACTCAGGACTAGCGGAGGCGAGACCCAGTACTTC.

The V gene is TRBV5-6, the J gene TRBJ2-1, with TRBD2 matching over 8 bases. With V trimmed by 1 base and J by 6 bases, 6 bases remained unmatched. Germline assignment: CDR1 SGHDT and CDR2 YYEEEE. This CDR3 is 15 amino acids long. The CDR3 nucleotides read TGTGCCAGCAGCTTGTTCGGGGGGGCCCTCAATGAGCAGTTCTTC. Amino acids: CASSLFGGALNEQFF.

The V gene is TRBV5-5, the J gene TRBJ1-5, with 7 bases fitting TRBD1. This CDR3 is 14 amino acids long. CDR1 and CDR2 from the germline V gene are SGHKS and YYEKEE (reference sequence). Losses at the gene ends were 1 base for V and 7 bases for J; bases not matched to a gene: 5. The CDR3 is CASSLLGGDQPQHF. CDR3 coding DNA: TGTGCCAGCAGCTTGTTAGGGGGCGACCAGCCCCAGCATTTT.

This clone appeared once. The V and J genes are TRBV5-8 and TRBJ1-4, with 11 bases fitting TRBD1. The ends lost 3 bases at V and 7 bases at J; junction bases unmatched: 2. The CDR3 is made up of 14 amino acids. Germline V gene data show CDR1 as SGHTS and CDR2 as YDEGEE. The CDR3 region has the DNA TGTGCCAGCAGCTCGGGACAGGGGGTTGAAAAACTGTTTTTT. It specifies CASSSGQGVEKLFF.

The chain is built from TRBV13 and TRBJ2-7, with TRBD1 as a possible D gene (5 bases). CDR3 length: 14 residues. Germline CDR1 and CDR2: PRHDT and FYEKMQ (reference sequence). Trimming took off 0 bases at V and 4 bases at J, with 10 bases between the two ends. The DNA for the CDR3 is TGTGCCAGCAGCTTAGGGGACACCTTTTACGAGCAGTACTTC. It is translated as CASSLGDTFYEQYF.

The rearrangement uses TRBV6-5 and TRBJ1-1; D possibly corresponds to TRBD1 (6 bases). The germline CDR1 and CDR2 sequences are MNHEY and SVGAGI. This CDR3 contains 15 residues. Between the trimmed V and J ends, which lost 5 bases and 4 bases, there was a span of 17 bases. The CDR3 nucleotides are TGTGCCAGCAGTCCCCTCACAGGGTTTGGCACTGAAGCTTTCTTT. It yields the protein CASSPLTGFGTEAFF.

This rearrangement joins TRBV2 to TRBJ2-5; 13 bases are a match to TRBD2. In germline, CDR1 is SNHLY, CDR2 FYNNEI. The CDR3 runs to 15 residues. J gave up 2 bases and V 6 bases, and 3 bases lay outside the gene matches. The CDR3 sequence is CASRRLAGGQETQYF. In DNA form, the CDR3 reads TGTGCCAGCAGGAGACTAGCGGGAGGACAAGAGACCCAGTACTTC.

This clone came up a few times. The gene calls are TRBV9 and TRBJ1-1; TRBD1 might be the D (5 bases). In germline, CDR1 is SGDLS, CDR2 YYNGEE. The CDR3 consists of 14 residues. The ends were cut back, 3 bases at V and 1 base at J, with 10 bases in the middle. In DNA, the CDR3 is TGTGCCAGCAGCGGAGCCGGGGGGAACACTGAAGCTTTCTTT. It is translated as CASSGAGGNTEAFF.

The chain carries TRBV5-4 and TRBJ2-3; 13 positions agree with TRBD2. The CDR3 consists of 16 residues. Germline CDR1 is SGHNT and CDR2 is YYREEE (reference sequence). Trimming cost V 4 bases and J 0 bases; bases outside gene matches: 2. CDR3 sequence reads: CASSRGLAGSTDTQYF. CDR3 nucleotides: TGTGCCAGCAGCCGGGGACTAGCGGGGAGCACAGATACGCAGTATTTT.

This clone turned up a few times. The chain couples TRBV6-6 to TRBJ1-1; TRBD1 matches at 8 bases. The CDR3 spans 13 residues. Trimming at V came to 7 bases and at J to 5 bases, leaving 6 bases not matched to a gene. Germline CDR1 reads MNHNY; CDR2 reads SVGAGI (reference sequence). DNA of the CDR3: TGTGCCAGCATCAGGACAGGGCAAACTGAAGCTTTCTTT. Residues: CASIRTGQTEAFF.

In this sample, this clone turned up a few times. The J gene is TRBJ1-1, the V gene TRBV10-3; the D gene is possibly TRBD1 (5 bases). CDR3 length equals 13 residues. CDR1 is ENHRY and CDR2 is SYGVKD in the germline V gene. V lost 10 bases and J lost 3, with 15 bases in between. CDR3 region: CATSLDIHTEAFF. The CDR3 region has the DNA TGTGCCACCAGCCTGGACATTCACACTGAAGCTTTCTTT.

The gene calls are TRBV6-1 and TRBJ2-7, with D tentatively TRBD2 (5 bases). Germline-derived CDR1 and CDR2 are MNHNS and SASEGT. Trimming removed 3 bases from V and 1 base from J, with 10 bases in between. The CDR3 has 14 residues. This CDR3 is CASSETWESYEQYF. DNA of the CDR3: TGTGCCAGCAGTGAGACTTGGGAGTCCTACGAGCAGTACTTC.

The J gene is TRBJ1-2, the V gene TRBV6-1; TRBD1 matches 9 bases. Trimming cost V 2 bases and J 4 bases; bases outside gene matches: 11. Germline CDR1 reads MNHNS; CDR2 reads SASEGT. CDR3 length: 17 residues. CDR3 bases: TGTGCCAGCAGTGAAACCCTACGGACAGGGGTAGCCTATGGCTACACCTTC. Translating it yields CASSETLRTGVAYGYTF.

The rearrangement joins TRBV10-3 to TRBJ2-6; D gene unclear. The CDR3 extends over 15 amino acids. V was cut by 3 bases and J by 0 bases, with 6 bases left in between. CDR1 and CDR2 from the germline V gene are ENHRY and SYGVKD. In nucleotides, the CDR3 is TGTGCCATCAGTGACCAGATCTCTGGGGCCAACGTCCTGACTTTC. This encodes CAISDQISGANVLTF.

The gene calls are TRBV7-6 and TRBJ2-7, with D perhaps TRBD1 (5 bases). Per the germline V gene, CDR1 is SGHVS and CDR2 is FNYEAQ. Trimming pared 5 bases from V and 1 base from J, leaving 12 bases between. The CDR3 covers 14 residues. The CDR3 spells CASSIGAASYEQYF. CDR3 sequence (DNA): TGTGCCAGCAGCATTGGGGCGGCGTCCTACGAGCAGTACTTC.

This clone was detected once. V gene TRBV5-1 combines with J gene TRBJ2-7, with 7 bases matching TRBD2. The CDR3 spans 13 residues. CDR1 is SGHRS, CDR2 YFSETQ, per germline. The junction had 3 bases not matched to a gene; V was cut back by 0 bases and J by 6 bases. For the CDR3, the DNA is TGCGCCAGCAGCTTGGGCGGGAGCCCCGAGCAGTACTTC. As protein: CASSLGGSPEQYF.

The chain recombines TRBV29-1 with TRBJ2-7; 7 bases are a match to TRBD1. This CDR3 contains 12 residues. Trimming took 6 bases from V and 1 from J; bases not matched to a gene: 3. CDR1 is SQVTM, CDR2 ANQGSEA, per germline. The DNA of the CDR3 is TGCAGCGTCTCGGACAGGTCCTACGAGCAGTACTTC. Amino acids: CSVSDRSYEQYF.

The chain combines TRBV11-2 with TRBJ2-3; 8 bases align to TRBD2. The ends lost 6 bases at V and 6 bases at J; junction bases unmatched: 5. The CDR3 totals 13 residues. The germline CDR1 and CDR2 sequences are SGHAT and FQNNGV. The DNA for the CDR3 is TGTGCCAGCAGTCGGGGGGGCCCCGATACGCAGTATTTT. This codes for CASSRGGPDTQYF.

V usage is TRBV10-3 and J usage is TRBJ1-3; D ambiguous. This CDR3 region has 14 residues. V shed 7 bases and J shed 0 bases, with 10 bases lying between them. CDR1 and CDR2 from the germline V gene are ENHRY and SYGVKD. The CDR3 DNA reads as TGTGCCATCAAACCTCGGGACTCTGGAAACACCATATATTTT. It is translated as CAIKPRDSGNTIYF.

This chain uses TRBV4-2 with TRBJ2-1; 7 nucleotides agree with TRBD2. The CDR3 is 16 amino acids. The germline CDR1 and CDR2 sequences are LGHNA and YNFKEQ. Losses at the gene ends were 4 bases for V and 2 bases for J; bases not matched to a gene: 8. CDR3 DNA sequence: TGTGCCAGCAGCCCCCGACTAGCTGGGGCCTACAATGAGCAGTTCTTC. Its translation: CASSPRLAGAYNEQFF.

This clone was recorded once. J is TRBJ1-2 and V is TRBV5-1; possibly TRBD1 for D (5 bases). The V and J ends lost 0 bases and 8 bases respectively, with 14 bases between them. Germline assignment: CDR1 SGHRS and CDR2 YFSETQ. The length of the CDR3 is 14 residues. The CDR3 sequence: CASSLDKGSRGYTF. The DNA of the CDR3 is TGCGCCAGCAGCTTGGATAAGGGGTCAAGGGGCTACACCTTC.

The gene calls are TRBV28 and TRBJ2-3; D remains unclear. There are 12 residues in the CDR3. The ends were cut back, 6 bases at V and 2 bases at J, with 6 bases in the middle. In germline, CDR1 is MDHEN, CDR2 SYDVKM. The CDR3 sequence: CASRSSTDTQYF. The CDR3 DNA follows: TGTGCCAGCAGGAGTTCCACAGATACGCAGTATTTT. The full variable domain, in which reference TRBV28 and TRBJ2-3 provide the parts outside the CDR3, is DVKVTQSSRYLVKRTGEKVFLECVQDMDHENMFWYRQDPGLGLRLIYFSYDVKMKEKGDIPEGYSVSREKKERFSLILESASTNQTSMYLCASRSSTDTQYFGPGTRLTVL.

CDR3 in DNA: TGTGCCAGCAGTAGCAGGGTGGGCACTGAAGCTTTCTTT. Translated, it gives CASSSRVGTEAFF. The chain couples TRBV11-2 to TRBJ1-1, with a possible D match to TRBD1 (5 bases). Germline V gene lookup returns CDR1 SGHAT and CDR2 FQNNGV. The CDR3 runs 13 residues. V lost 6 bases and J lost 4, with 12 bases in between. Complete variable domain (other parts from reference TRBV11-2 and TRBJ1-1): EAGVAQSPRYKIIEKRQSVAFWCNPISGHATLYWYQQILGQGPKLLIQFQNNGVVDDSQLPKDRFSAERLKGVDSTLKIQPAKLEDSAVYLCASSSRVGTEAFFGQGTRLTVV.

V usage is TRBV29-1 and J usage is TRBJ2-1, with 8 bases lining up with TRBD1. J lost 7 bases, V lost 3 bases, and 5 bases had no gene match. The length of the CDR3 is 13 residues. Germline values: CDR1 SQVTM, CDR2 ANQGSEA. In DNA, the CDR3 is TGCAGCGTTGACACAGGGGGGCATAATGAGCAGTTCTTC. This translates into CSVDTGGHNEQFF.

The CDR3 coding sequence is TGTGCCAGCAGTGAATTGGCTAGCACCGGGGAGCTGTTTTTT. Amino acid sequence: CASSELASTGELFF. This chain links TRBV25-1 with TRBJ2-2, with D unresolved. The V and J ends lost 1 base and 4 bases respectively, with 7 bases between them. CDR3 length equals 14 residues. Germline-derived CDR1 and CDR2 are MGHDK and SYGVNS.

The J gene is TRBJ1-2, the V gene TRBV5-1, with D tentatively TRBD1 (6 bases). The CDR3 length is 14 residues. Germline V gene data show CDR1 as SGHRS and CDR2 as YFSETQ. V was pared by 1 base and J by 3 bases, with 10 bases between. CDR3: CASSLMRTDYGYTF. The CDR3 bases are TGCGCCAGCAGCTTGATGAGGACAGACTATGGCTACACCTTC.